This T cell receptor (beta chain) came from a study of blood T cell repertoires in COVID-19. Sequencing used immunoSEQ multiplex PCR; TCRdb keeps in-frame clones, though not all of them. The table lists about 310,000 clones, roughly 89% of them singletons. Germline V lookup: CDR1 SEHNR, CDR2 FQNEAQ (reference sequence). The CDR3 has 12 residues. Trimming removed 9 bases at V and 11 bases at J, with 19 bases between. This sequence was found in a woman aged 35 to 49 with COVID-19, enrolled during active disease. The sample consisted of peripheral blood. The rearrangement links TRBV7-9 to TRBJ1-1, with D perhaps TRBD1 (5 bases). The CDR3 region has the DNA TGTGCCAGTACTAGGGACTCCCTGGATGCTTTCTTT. This gives the protein CASTRDSLDAFF.